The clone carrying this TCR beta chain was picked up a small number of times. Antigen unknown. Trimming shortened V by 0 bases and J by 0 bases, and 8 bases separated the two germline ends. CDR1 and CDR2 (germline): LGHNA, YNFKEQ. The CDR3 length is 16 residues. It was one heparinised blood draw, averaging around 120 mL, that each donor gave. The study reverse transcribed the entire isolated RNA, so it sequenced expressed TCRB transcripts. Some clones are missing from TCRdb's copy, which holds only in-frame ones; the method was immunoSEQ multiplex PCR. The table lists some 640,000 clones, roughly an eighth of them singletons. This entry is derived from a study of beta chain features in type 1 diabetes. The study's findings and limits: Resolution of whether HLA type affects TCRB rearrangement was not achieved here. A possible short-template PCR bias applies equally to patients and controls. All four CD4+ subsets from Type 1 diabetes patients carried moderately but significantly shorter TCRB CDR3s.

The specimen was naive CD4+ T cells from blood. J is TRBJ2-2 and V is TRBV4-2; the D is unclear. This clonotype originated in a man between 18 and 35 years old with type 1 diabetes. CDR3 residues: CASSQEPASNTGELFF. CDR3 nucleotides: TGTGCCAGCAGCCAAGAACCCGCCTCGAACACCGGGGAGCTGTTTTTT.